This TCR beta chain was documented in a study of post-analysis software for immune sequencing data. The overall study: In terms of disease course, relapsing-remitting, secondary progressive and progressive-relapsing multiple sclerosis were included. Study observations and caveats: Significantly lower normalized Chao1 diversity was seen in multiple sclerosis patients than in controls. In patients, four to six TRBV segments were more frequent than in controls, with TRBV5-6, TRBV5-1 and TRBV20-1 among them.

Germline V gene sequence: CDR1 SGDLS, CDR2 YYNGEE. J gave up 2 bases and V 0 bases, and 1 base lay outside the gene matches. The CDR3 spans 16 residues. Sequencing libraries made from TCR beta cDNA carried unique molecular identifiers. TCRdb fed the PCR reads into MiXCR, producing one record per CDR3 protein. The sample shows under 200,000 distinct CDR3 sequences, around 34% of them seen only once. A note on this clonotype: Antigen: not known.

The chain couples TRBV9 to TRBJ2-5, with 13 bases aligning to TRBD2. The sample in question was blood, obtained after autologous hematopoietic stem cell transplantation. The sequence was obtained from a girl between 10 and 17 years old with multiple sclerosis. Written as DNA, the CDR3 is TGTGCCAGCAGCGTAGAGGGACTAGCGGGGCAAGAGACCCAGTACTTC. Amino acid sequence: CASSVEGLAGQETQYF.